This T cell receptor beta chain was identified in a study of T cell repertoires in cytomegalovirus infection. On the study more broadly: Public TCR beta signatures marked donors with CMV infection and the matching HLA. Points from the study as a whole: Across the ex vivo response, the dominant clonotypes were HLA-C-restricted CMV-specific TCR beta clonotypes.

Via MiXCR, TCRdb re-called the reads, giving one row per CDR3 protein. The data contain about 68,000 distinct CDR3 sequences, around 21% of them seen just once; the ten biggest clones take up roughly 80%. Concerning this clonotype itself: Its antigen is as yet unknown.

V lost 6 bases to trimming and J lost 6 bases; unmatched junction nucleotides: 4. The CDR3 extends over 15 amino acids. Germline CDR1 reads SGHAT; CDR2 reads FQNNGV. Material: PBMCs, sequenced either directly or after in vitro stimulation (not recorded which). The chain combines TRBV11-2 with TRBJ2-1; TRBD2 matches 14 bases. The receptor comes from a human donor in good health (CMV status not recorded). Some clones in this sample may be carry-over from other donors' samples. The CDR3 bases are TGTGCCAGCAGGCTAGGACTAGCGGGAGGCAATGAGCAGTTCTTC. The encoded protein is CASRLGLAGGNEQFF.